This is a list of T cell receptor beta chains from one sample in a study of shared clonotypes between healthy human individuals. Measured with immunoSEQ multiplex PCR; TCRdb has only the in-frame clones, and not every one. Among about 110,000 clones listed, 65% to 75% were seen once. Sequencing input: memory CD8+ T cells sorted from blood. The source of these receptors is a woman aged 25-40 years in good health. CDR3s include the opening cysteine and the closing phenylalanine or tryptophan. A D gene is named only where the DNA matches it firmly. Clone sizes are given selectively: once, few, many, or a class where the clone is expanded.

v_gene	d_gene	j_gene	abundance	CDR3aa	CDR3nt
TRBV19	NA	TRBJ2-3	NA	CASSMWGSTDTQYF	TGTGCCAGTAGTATGTGGGGGAGCACAGATACGCAGTATTTT
TRBV6-5	TRBD1	TRBJ1-1	NA	CASSYSYRGRLAEAFF	TGTGCCAGCAGTTACTCCTACAGGGGGCGCTTGGCTGAAGCTTTCTTT
TRBV4-1	NA	TRBJ1-2	NA	CASSPEQGRVGGYTF	TGCGCCAGCAGCCCCGAGCAGGGCCGGGTGGGTGGCTACACCTTC
TRBV25-1	NA	TRBJ2-3	many	CASSGEKGRDTQYF	TGTGCCAGCAGTGGGGAAAAGGGGAGGGATACGCAGTATTTT
TRBV7-9	TRBD1	TRBJ1-5	NA	CASSRQGVGNQPQHF	TGTGCCAGCAGTCGACAGGGGGTAGGCAATCAGCCCCAGCATTTT
TRBV28	NA	TRBJ1-5	NA	CASSSRVWVSNQPQHF	TGTGCCAGCAGTTCCCGGGTATGGGTTAGCAATCAGCCCCAGCATTTT
TRBV6-5	NA	TRBJ1-2	NA	CASSPRGTYYGYTF	TGTGCCAGCAGTCCCCGGGGGACTTACTATGGCTACACCTTC
TRBV10-1	TRBD2	TRBJ2-5	NA	CASSDLRRREGRETQYF	TGCGCCAGCAGTGATCTCCGAAGACGGGAGGGCCGGGAGACCCAGTACTTC
TRBV9	TRBD1	TRBJ1-2	NA	CASSVFRGDYGYTF	TGTGCCAGCAGCGTATTCAGGGGGGATTATGGCTACACCTTC
TRBV25-1	TRBD1	TRBJ2-7	once	CASKGQSSYEQYF	TGTGCCAGCAAGGGACAGAGCTCCTACGAGCAGTACTTC
TRBV29-1	TRBD2	TRBJ2-3	NA	CSVKAGGPDTQYF	TGCAGCGTAAAAGCGGGAGGGCCGGATACGCAGTATTTT
TRBV6-4	NA	TRBJ2-1	NA	CASSDSGNNEQFF	TGTGCCAGCAGTGACTCTGGGAACAATGAGCAGTTCTTC
TRBV5-4	NA	TRBJ1-5	NA	CASRLLGSNQPQHF	TGTGCCAGCAGATTACTGGGGAGCAATCAGCCCCAGCATTTT
TRBV5-1	NA	TRBJ2-5	NA	CASSLVGAQTQYF	TGCGCCAGCAGCTTGGTTGGGGCTCAGACCCAGTACTTC
TRBV28	TRBD2	TRBJ2-1	NA	CASSPGGNEQFF	TGTGCCAGCAGCCCGGGAGGCAATGAGCAGTTCTTC
TRBV29-1	TRBD1	TRBJ2-2	NA	CSVDSGQANTGELFF	TGCAGCGTTGACTCGGGACAGGCGAACACCGGGGAGCTGTTTTTT
TRBV19	NA	TRBJ2-3	NA	CASSIPRGDTQYF	TGTGCCAGTAGCATCCCCCGAGGCGATACGCAGTATTTT
TRBV7-9	NA	TRBJ2-4	NA	CASSSMLTEHGDIQYF	TGTGCCAGCAGCTCGATGTTGACGGAACACGGGGACATTCAGTACTTC
TRBV10-3	NA	TRBJ1-1	NA	CAISVRGFTEAFF	TGTGCCATCAGTGTCCGTGGGTTCACTGAAGCTTTCTTT
TRBV15	NA	TRBJ2-1	NA	CATSTGGTDYNEQFF	TGTGCCACCAGCACTGGGGGAACAGATTACAATGAGCAGTTCTTC
TRBV2	NA	TRBJ2-2	NA	CASSESSVMPGELFF	TGTGCCAGCAGTGAATCGTCGGTGATGCCCGGGGAGCTGTTTTTT
TRBV15	NA	TRBJ1-4	NA	CATSLQLSYREKLFF	TGTGCCACCAGCTTACAATTGTCTTACCGTGAAAAACTGTTTTTT
TRBV27	TRBD2	TRBJ2-3	few	CASTRLAGGLDTQYF	TGTGCCAGCACTCGACTAGCGGGAGGACTAGATACGCAGTATTTT
TRBV7-9	TRBD1	TRBJ1-2	NA	CASSLPSGGNGYTF	TGTGCCAGCAGCTTACCCTCAGGGGGAAATGGCTACACCTTC
TRBV10-1	NA	TRBJ2-7	NA	CASSQTSYEQYF	TGCGCCAGCAGCCAGACTAGCTACGAGCAGTACTTC
TRBV11-2	NA	TRBJ2-5	NA	CASSLEFAGQETQYF	TGTGCCAGCAGCTTAGAGTTCGCGGGTCAAGAGACCCAGTACTTC
TRBV29-1	NA	TRBJ1-2	NA	CSVTASRDNTF	TGCAGCGTTACCGCCTCGAGGGACAATACCTTC
TRBV9	NA	TRBJ2-7	NA	CASSPRQSSYEQYF	TGTGCCAGCAGCCCCCGACAGAGCTCCTACGAGCAGTACTTC
TRBV5-7	NA	TRBJ2-7	few	CASSWAYRESDEQYF	TGTGCCAGCAGCTGGGCCTACAGGGAATCAGACGAGCAGTACTTC
TRBV6-6	NA	TRBJ2-4	few	CASSSRDTTIQYF	TGTGCCAGCAGTTCCCGGGACACCACTATTCAGTACTTC
TRBV28	NA	TRBJ1-5	few	CATPCREFSNQPQHF	TGTGCCACCCCGTGCCGAGAGTTTAGCAATCAGCCCCAGCATTTT
TRBV4-1	TRBD2	TRBJ2-7	many	CASSQDGTSVSYEQYF	TGTGCCAGCAGCCAGGACGGGACTAGCGTATCCTACGAGCAGTACTTC
TRBV9	NA	TRBJ2-2	NA	CASSPRAPTGELFF	TGTGCCAGCAGCCCCCGGGCGCCCACCGGGGAGCTGTTTTTT
TRBV18	NA	TRBJ2-2	few	CASSPSKGSNTGELFF	TGTGCCAGCTCACCATCTAAGGGGTCGAACACCGGGGAGCTGTTTTTT
TRBV4-1	NA	TRBJ2-5	once	CASSQDLAARGMETQYF	TGCGCCAGCAGCCAAGATCTCGCGGCCCGGGGGATGGAGACCCAGTACTTC
TRBV5-1	NA	TRBJ2-7	NA	CASSSGDFSYEQYF	TGCGCCAGCAGCTCCGGGGACTTCTCCTACGAGCAGTACTTC
TRBV25-1	TRBD1	TRBJ2-3	few	CASSTGTGTDTQYF	TGTGCCAGCAGTACGGGGACAGGCACAGATACGCAGTATTTT
TRBV6-1	NA	TRBJ2-7	once	CASSEAAGAFFSYEQYF	TGTGCCAGCAGTGAAGCGGCAGGAGCGTTTTTCTCCTACGAGCAGTACTTC
TRBV29-1	NA	TRBJ1-2	NA	CSVRVQDNYGYTF	TGCAGCGTTCGAGTACAAGATAACTATGGCTACACCTTC
TRBV15	TRBD2	TRBJ2-7	NA	CATSRVGAGGLGEQYF	TGTGCCACCAGCAGAGTGGGAGCGGGAGGGTTGGGCGAGCAGTACTTC
TRBV27	NA	TRBJ2-7	NA	CASRTGDYTYEQYF	TGTGCCAGCAGAACAGGGGACTATACCTACGAGCAGTACTTC
TRBV9	TRBD2	TRBJ2-3	NA	CASSTRTSGSDRDTQYF	TGTGCCAGCAGCACCCGGACTAGCGGGAGTGACAGGGATACGCAGTATTTT
TRBV6-1	NA	TRBJ2-7	NA	CASSESGSSEQYF	TGTGCCAGCAGTGAAAGTGGAAGCAGCGAGCAGTACTTC
TRBV7-9	TRBD1	TRBJ2-5	NA	CASSLAGRGLWETQYF	TGTGCCAGCAGCTTAGCCGGCAGGGGGCTTTGGGAGACCCAGTACTTC
TRBV2	TRBD1	TRBJ1-1	NA	CASRRDTGADTEAFF	TGTGCCAGCAGGAGGGATACAGGGGCGGACACTGAAGCTTTCTTT
TRBV19	NA	TRBJ2-1	NA	CASRGLSSYNEQFF	TGTGCCAGTAGGGGACTGAGCTCCTACAATGAGCAGTTCTTC
TRBV19	TRBD1	TRBJ2-6	NA	CASSTGGLYSGANVLTF	TGTGCCAGTAGTACAGGGGGCCTTTACTCTGGGGCCAACGTCCTGACTTTC
TRBV7-6	TRBD1	TRBJ1-2	many	CASSSGTDNSYGYTF	TGTGCCAGCAGCTCCGGGACAGATAATTCCTATGGCTACACCTTC
TRBV4-2	TRBD2	TRBJ2-7	many	CASSQDGTSGSYEQYF	TGTGCCAGCAGCCAAGATGGGACTAGCGGCTCCTACGAGCAGTACTTC
TRBV9	NA	TRBJ2-3	NA	CASSEKGRIADTQYF	TGTGCCAGCAGCGAGAAGGGACGAATCGCAGATACGCAGTATTTT